This T cell receptor (beta chain) was identified in a study of blood T cell repertoires in COVID-19. Study as a whole: Spain, Italy and the United States supplied samples that represented acute and convalescent COVID-19. In each case, the material was cDNA or gDNA derived from T cells, B-cell-depleted T cells, or PBMCs.

This CDR3 spans 11 amino acids. Trimming removed 5 bases from V and 3 bases from J; junction bases left unmatched: 0. CDR1 is DFQATT, CDR2 SNEGSKA, per germline (reference sequence). Original processing methods: Reference gene primer amplification gave nucleated cell count estimates. Only in-frame clones appear in the TCRdb table, and some are missing; sequencing was by immunoSEQ multiplex PCR. V and J calls and clone size are given by that table; D and trimming were obtained from the DNA. The repertoire holds 200,000 to 250,000 clones, with more than 75% as singletons. V gene TRBV20-1 combines with J gene TRBJ1-2; 7 bases are shared with TRBD1. The sequenced sample consisted of peripheral blood. This receptor was taken from a human donor in a cohort sampled during active COVID-19. CDR3 coding DNA: TGCAGTGCTGGGACAGACTATGGCTACACCTTC. Its translation: CSAGTDYGYTF.